The 19 T cell receptor beta chains below come from one sample, sequenced in a study of blood T cell repertoires in COVID-19. TCRdb keeps only in-frame clones here, not all; method: immunoSEQ multiplex PCR. The sample contains roughly 23,000 clones, about 90% of which appear only once. The specimen sequenced was peripheral blood. These receptors were taken from an elderly woman with active COVID-19.

The rearrangement uses TRBV12-3 or TRBV12-4 and TRBJ1-5; perhaps TRBD1 as D (5 bases). The CDR3 contains 13 residues. V lost 8 bases, J lost 6 bases, and 14 bases lay in between. This CDR3 is CASSGGSSQPQHF. The CDR3 bases are TGTGCCAGCTCGGGGGGTTCTAGTCAGCCCCAGCATTTT.

V usage is TRBV7-3 and J usage is TRBJ2-5, with TRBD2 identical over 11 bases. The CDR3 is made up of 17 amino acids. V shed 3 bases and J 4 bases; nucleotides not matched to a gene: 10. Germline CDR1 reads SGHTA; CDR2 reads FQGTGA. The CDR3 region is CASSLVGSGGAGETQYF. The CDR3 nucleotides are TGTGCCAGCAGCTTGGTTGGTAGCGGGGGGGCCGGAGAGACCCAGTACTTC.

The genes are TRBV3-1 (or the pseudogene TRBV3-2) and TRBJ2-1; 8 bases agree with TRBD2. V was pared by 2 bases and J by 5 bases, with 8 bases of the junction left unmatched. Looked up from germline, CDR1 is LGHDT and CDR2 is YNNKEL (reference sequence). This CDR3 has 16 residues. The CDR3 protein is CASSQRGNSGDNEQFF. Written as DNA, the CDR3 is TGTGCCAGCAGCCAACGGGGGAATAGCGGGGACAATGAGCAGTTCTTC.

The V call is TRBV11-2, the J call TRBJ2-7; 7 nucleotides match TRBD1. This CDR3 is 18 amino acids long. Losses at the gene ends were 5 bases for V and 3 bases for J; bases not matched to a gene: 19. The germline gives CDR1 SGHAT, CDR2 FQNNGV. CDR3 sequence (DNA): TGTGCCAGCAGCCCAACGACAGGGTTGCCGTTGTTGGACTACGAGCAGTACTTC. Translated: CASSPTTGLPLLDYEQYF.

This chain links TRBV6-6 with TRBJ1-2, with D tentatively TRBD1 (6 bases). Trimming left V 5 bases short and J 3 bases short, with 16 bases between. Germline-derived CDR1 and CDR2 are MNHNY and SVGAGI (reference sequence). The CDR3 loop spans 15 amino acids. DNA for the CDR3: TGTGCCAGCAGTCACCTAAGGGGGGGAGACTATGGCTACACCTTC. Its protein product is CASSHLRGGDYGYTF.

The chain links TRBV14 to TRBJ2-7; maybe TRBD1 (5 bases). V dropped 0 bases and J dropped 2 bases, with 14 bases sitting between them. This CDR3 region has 16 residues. Germline V gene lookup returns CDR1 SGHDN and CDR2 FVKESK. The CDR3 sequence: CASSQDWGFYPYEQYF. For the CDR3, the DNA is TGTGCCAGCAGCCAAGATTGGGGCTTCTACCCCTACGAGCAGTACTTC.

This rearrangement joins TRBV4-3 to TRBJ2-7; 8 nucleotides align to TRBD2. The CDR3 has 15 amino acids. CDR1 is LGHNA, CDR2 YSLEER, per germline. The V gene end was trimmed by 4 bases and the J gene end by 5 bases; junction bases not matched to a gene: 10. CDR3 in DNA: TGCGCCAGCAGCCCCCGCACCGGGGGGGGGAACGAGCAGTACTTC. Translated, it gives CASSPRTGGGNEQYF.

The sample holds one count of this clone. The genes are TRBV5-1 and TRBJ1-1, with 7 bases identical to TRBD1. The CDR3 length is 15 residues. The germline V gene has CDR1 SGHRS and CDR2 YFSETQ. Losses at the gene ends were 1 base for V and 4 bases for J; bases not matched to a gene: 7. Here the CDR3 reads CASSLWSAGGTEAFF. CDR3 coding DNA: TGCGCCAGCAGCTTGTGGTCGGCAGGGGGCACTGAAGCTTTCTTT. Combining the CDR3 with reference TRBV5-1 and TRBJ1-1 gives the whole variable domain KAGVTQTPRYLIKTRGQQVTLSCSPISGHRSVSWYQQTPGQGLQFLFEYFSETQRNKGNFPGRFSGRQFSNSRSEMNVSTLELGDSALYLCASSLWSAGGTEAFFGQGTRLTVV.

V is TRBV6-5 and J is TRBJ1-4, with D maybe TRBD1 (6 bases). V lost 8 bases and J 8 bases, leaving 15 bases between the germline ends. CDR3 length: 13 amino acids. CDR1 and CDR2 (germline): MNHEY, SVGAGI. CDR3 residues: CASGRRGGEKLFF. CDR3 bases: TGTGCCAGCGGCCGGAGGGGGGGAGAAAAACTGTTTTTT.

CDR3 nucleotide sequence: TGTGCCAGCTCACCAAACGCTGGGGGCGCAGAGACCCAGTACTTC. This translates into CASSPNAGGAETQYF. The J gene is TRBJ2-5, the V gene TRBV18, with TRBD1 as a possible D gene (6 bases). Looked up from germline, CDR1 is KGHSH and CDR2 is LQKENI. The CDR3 contains 15 residues. V was cut by 2 bases and J by 4 bases, with 14 bases left in between. Full variable domain (rest looked up from reference TRBV18 and TRBJ2-5): NAGVMQNPRHLVRRRGQEARLRCSPMKGHSHVYWYRQLPEEGLKFMVYLQKENIIDESGMPKERFSAEFPKEGPSILRIQQVVRGDSAAYFCASSPNAGGAETQYFGPGTRLLVL.

J is TRBJ1-4 and V is TRBV6-6, with TRBD1 matching 7 bases. J was trimmed by 4 bases and V by 2 bases; bases with no gene match: 4. CDR3 length equals 15 residues. The germline V gene has CDR1 MNHNY and CDR2 SVGAGI (reference sequence). CDR3 nucleotide sequence: TGTGCCAGCAGTTACCCCGGGACAGATAATGAAAAACTGTTTTTT. Translation: CASSYPGTDNEKLFF.

The chain has TRBV5-4 and TRBJ1-2, with D unresolved. The CDR3 has 15 amino acids. Germline CDR1 SGHNT, CDR2 YYREEE (reference sequence). The V end lost 4 bases, the J end lost 7 bases, and 20 bases lay between the germline ends. The CDR3 DNA follows: TGTGCCAGCAGCCTCTCGGGGAGTCTCCCACTTGGCTACACCTTC. This sequence encodes CASSLSGSLPLGYTF.

The chain is built from TRBV5-1 and TRBJ2-7; TRBD2 matches at 8 bases. Germline trimming cut 3 bases from V and 2 bases from J; bases unmatched to any gene: 7. The CDR3 is 15 residues long. Germline lookup yields CDR1 SGHRS and CDR2 YFSETQ. CDR3 residues: CASSSSGGSAYEQYF. In DNA form, the CDR3 reads TGCGCCAGCAGCTCCAGCGGGGGTTCCGCCTACGAGCAGTACTTC. Full variable domain (missing parts from reference TRBV5-1 and TRBJ2-7): KAGVTQTPRYLIKTRGQQVTLSCSPISGHRSVSWYQQTPGQGLQFLFEYFSETQRNKGNFPGRFSGRQFSNSRSEMNVSTLELGDSALYLCASSSSGGSAYEQYFGPGTRLTVT.

V gene TRBV13 combines with J gene TRBJ2-7; TRBD2 agrees at 7 bases. After removal of 3 bases from V and 4 bases from J, the junction contained 3 bases not matched to a gene. The CDR3 contains 13 residues. Germline V gene data show CDR1 as PRHDT and CDR2 as FYEKMQ (reference sequence). The CDR3 loop reads CASSFLGGYEQYF. As DNA, the CDR3 is TGTGCCAGCAGCTTCCTGGGGGGGTACGAGCAGTACTTC. The full variable domain, completed using reference TRBV13 and TRBJ2-7, is AAGVIQSPRHLIKEKRETATLKCYPIPRHDTVYWYQQGPGQDPQFLISFYEKMQSDKGSIPDRFSAQQFSDYHSELNMSSLELGDSALYFCASSFLGGYEQYFGPGTRLTVT.

This chain uses TRBV10-3 with TRBJ1-2; D unresolved. CDR1 is ENHRY and CDR2 is SYGVKD in the germline V gene. Trimming cost V 0 bases and J 5 bases, with 4 bases left between them. This CDR3 has 12 amino acids. The CDR3, as DNA: TGTGCCATCAGTGAGTCCGGTTATGGCTACACCTTC. Amino acids: CAISESGYGYTF.

This clone was recorded only once. This chain connects TRBV7-2 to TRBJ2-5; 10 nucleotides line up with TRBD1. Looked up from germline, CDR1 is SGHTA and CDR2 is FQGNSA. The CDR3 runs to 15 residues. The ends lost 3 bases at V and 5 bases at J; junction bases unmatched: 6. The CDR3 region is CASSFNPGQGETQYF. The DNA of the CDR3 is TGTGCCAGCAGCTTTAACCCGGGACAGGGGGAGACCCAGTACTTC.

V gene TRBV6-1 combines with J gene TRBJ2-7; 9 positions match TRBD1. The germline CDR1 and CDR2 sequences are MNHNS and SASEGT. Losses at the gene ends were 3 bases for V and 4 bases for J; bases not matched to a gene: 7. This CDR3 has 15 amino acids. The CDR3 nucleotides are TGTGCCAGCAGTGATGGACAGGGGTTCGTTTACGAGCAGTACTTC. It codes for CASSDGQGFVYEQYF.

The genes are TRBV10-3 and TRBJ2-5; D remains ambiguous. Per the germline V gene, CDR1 is ENHRY and CDR2 is SYGVKD. V was trimmed by 10 bases and J by 5 bases, leaving 14 bases between them. The CDR3 is 12 amino acids. This CDR3 reads CASSPRVETQYF. The CDR3 coding sequence is TGTGCCAGCAGCCCTCGGGTGGAGACCCAGTACTTC.

The rearrangement links TRBV19 to TRBJ2-2; D might be TRBD2 (5 bases). The germline V gene has CDR1 LNHDA and CDR2 SQIVND (reference sequence). Trimming left V 3 bases short and J 7 bases short, with 18 bases between. The CDR3 runs 16 residues. DNA for the CDR3: TGTGCCAGTAGTATTGCGGGCGGTTACCGTGGCGGGGAGCTGTTTTTT. It codes for CASSIAGGYRGGELFF.